The 17 T cell receptor beta chains below come from one sample, sequenced in a study of early T cells in non-severe SARS-CoV-2 infection (dated by TCRdb to about 2021). The library was made by 5' RACE. The listed sequencing device is NextSeq 500. TCRdb cleaned the public reads at Q25 with fastp, built clones with MiXCR and kept in-frame beta chains. Rows are unified per CDR3 protein, each entry keeping the most common DNA and genes. In all, the sample holds 55,000 or so distinct CDR3 sequences, and around 13% of those were seen once. Of the sample, about 1.4% falls within the top ten clones. Sequenced sample: whole blood. Receptor source: an adult who was a healthcare worker with PCR-confirmed SARS-CoV-2 infection or an uninfected control (not recorded which).

This chain uses TRBV7-9 with TRBJ2-3; no reliable D call. V was trimmed by 1 base and J by 6 bases, leaving 17 bases between them. The V gene's germline CDR1 is SEHNR and CDR2 FQNEAQ (reference sequence). The CDR3 is 16 amino acids. The CDR3 protein is CASSLEKLGPSDTQYF. In DNA, the CDR3 is TGTGCCAGCAGCTTAGAGAAGTTGGGCCCCTCCGATACGCAGTATTTT. Full variable domain (missing parts from reference TRBV7-9 and TRBJ2-3): DTGVSQNPRHKITKRGQNVTFRCDPISEHNRLYWYRQTLGQGPEFLTYFQNEAQLEKSRLLSDRFSAERPKGSFSTLEIQRTEQGDSAMYLCASSLEKLGPSDTQYFGPGTRLTVL.

This clonotype was found a few times. V gene TRBV11-2 combines with J gene TRBJ1-1; D is perhaps TRBD1 (5 bases). The CDR3 is 14 amino acids. The germline CDR1 and CDR2 sequences are SGHAT and FQNNGV. The germline V and J ends were trimmed by 5 bases and 0 bases, with 10 bases remaining between them. CDR3 coding DNA: TGTGCCAGCAGCCCAGGGTCAATGAACACTGAAGCTTTCTTT. Its protein product is CASSPGSMNTEAFF.

This clonotype was observed a few times. The V and J genes are TRBV13 and TRBJ2-7; 8 nucleotides match TRBD1. The CDR3 runs to 15 residues. Germline V CDR1 and CDR2: PRHDT, FYEKMQ (reference sequence). Losses at the gene ends were 8 bases for V and 1 base for J; bases not matched to a gene: 10. The CDR3 loop is CASSPGRDRSYEQYF. CDR3 DNA: TGTGCCAGCTCCCCTGGCCGGGACAGGTCCTACGAGCAGTACTTC.

This chain uses TRBV7-2 with TRBJ2-5; no clear D gene. The germline V gene has CDR1 SGHTA and CDR2 FQGNSA. The CDR3 contains 13 residues. Deletions cut 4 bases from V and 3 bases from J, with 9 bases between. CDR3 residues: CASSSERKETQYF. CDR3 nucleotide sequence: TGTGCCAGCAGCTCCGAACGAAAAGAGACCCAGTACTTC.

This clonotype appeared many times. This chain joins TRBV6-2 or TRBV6-3 and TRBJ2-1; D unresolved. Trimming removed 2 bases from V and 5 bases from J, with 10 bases in between. From germline, CDR1 is MNHEY and CDR2 SVGEGT. The CDR3 runs to 14 residues. CDR3 sequence reads: CASSYQGRHNEQFF. CDR3 coding DNA: TGTGCCAGCAGTTACCAAGGACGGCACAATGAGCAGTTCTTC.

This chain joins TRBV28 and TRBJ1-5; D call uncertain. There are 12 residues in the CDR3. Germline CDR1 reads MDHEN; CDR2 reads SYDVKM. Trimming shortened V by 4 bases and J by 5 bases, and 6 bases separated the two germline ends. This CDR3 reads CASSSTDQPQHF. DNA of the CDR3: TGTGCCAGCAGTTCGACTGATCAGCCCCAGCATTTT.

V usage is TRBV6-1 and J usage is TRBJ1-1, with no clear D. The CDR3 spans 14 residues. Trimming removed 7 bases from V and 3 bases from J, with 15 bases in between. The germline V gene encodes CDR1 MNHNS and CDR2 SASEGT. The CDR3 is CASIWGGLDTEAFF. The CDR3 bases are TGTGCCAGCATTTGGGGAGGCCTGGACACTGAAGCTTTCTTT.

Concerning this clonotype: This may come from a read error, since a much larger clone is one base off. V is TRBV18 and J is TRBJ1-3; D call uncertain. V was cut by 2 bases and J by 5 bases, with 10 bases left in between. This CDR3 region has 14 residues. Germline CDR1 reads KGHSH; CDR2 reads LQKENI. Here the CDR3 DNA reads TGTGCCAGCTCACCAAGCGGGCAGAGAAACACCATATATTTT. Protein sequence: CASSPSGQRNTIYF.

The chain recombines TRBV28 with TRBJ2-7; D gene ambiguous. This CDR3 comprises 12 residues. Germline V gene data show CDR1 as MDHEN and CDR2 as SYDVKM. Trimming pared 7 bases from V and 1 base from J, leaving 8 bases between. The CDR3 loop is CASMRPSYEQYF. The CDR3 DNA reads TGTGCCAGCATGAGACCTTCCTACGAGCAGTACTTC.

The chain combines TRBV7-9 with TRBJ1-1; 9 positions agree with TRBD1. Looked up from germline, CDR1 is SEHNR and CDR2 is FQNEAQ (reference sequence). The CDR3 extends over 14 amino acids. J gave up 4 bases and V 6 bases, and 6 bases lay outside the gene matches. CDR3 DNA: TGTGCCAGCAGATCTGAGACAGGGGGCACTGAAGCTTTCTTT. It encodes CASRSETGGTEAFF.

The chain recombines TRBV7-9 with TRBJ1-2; D is unresolved. The CDR3 consists of 13 residues. Deletions cut 4 bases from V and 8 bases from J, with 14 bases between. Germline CDR1 and CDR2: SEHNR and FQNEAQ (reference sequence). The CDR3 sequence is CASSSPPIRGYTF. The CDR3 region has the DNA TGTGCCAGCAGCTCGCCCCCGATAAGGGGCTACACCTTC.

The rearrangement links TRBV29-1 to TRBJ2-2, with D possibly matching TRBD1 (6 bases). CDR3 size: 16 residues. The ends were cut back, 7 bases at V and 3 bases at J, with 21 bases in the middle. Germline V gene lookup returns CDR1 SQVTM and CDR2 ANQGSEA. This CDR3 reads CSASDEGVGDTGELFF. The CDR3 nucleotides read TGCAGCGCCTCCGACGAGGGGGTCGGGGACACCGGGGAGCTGTTTTTT.

This clonotype was counted a few times. V and J are TRBV9 and TRBJ2-1; D is perhaps TRBD1 (6 bases). Trimming stripped 3 bases from V and 4 bases from J, with 14 bases between. CDR1 and CDR2 from the germline V gene are SGDLS and YYNGEE. CDR3 length: 15 residues. CDR3 DNA: TGTGCCAGCAGCGCTACCGGGACACAGTACAATGAGCAGTTCTTC. It yields the protein CASSATGTQYNEQFF. Looking up the rest from reference TRBV9 and TRBJ2-1 gives the full variable domain: DSGVTQTPKHLITATGQRVTLRCSPRSGDLSVYWYQQSLDQGLQFLIQYYNGEERAKGNILERFSAQQFPDLHSELNLSSLELGDSALYFCASSATGTQYNEQFFGPGTRLTVL.

This clonotype turned up a few times. The J gene is TRBJ1-5, the V gene TRBV6-2 or TRBV6-3; 8 nucleotides match TRBD1. V shed 10 bases and J 0 bases; nucleotides not matched to a gene: 11. CDR1 is MNHEY and CDR2 is SVGEGT in the germline V gene. The CDR3 consists of 16 residues. CDR3 nucleotide sequence: TGTGCCAACGCAACCCGGACAGGGCGTAGCAATCAGCCCCAGCATTTT. It encodes CANATRTGRSNQPQHF.

This clonotype was picked up one time. The chain joins TRBV19 to TRBJ2-4, with D unclear. The germline V gene has CDR1 LNHDA and CDR2 SQIVND (reference sequence). The germline V and J ends were trimmed by 3 bases and 15 bases, with 15 bases remaining between them. CDR3 size: 12 residues. The CDR3 DNA is TGTGCCAGTAGTATTGGCCCCGCAGGATTGTACTTC. The encoded protein is CASSIGPAGLYF.

This clonotype was seen at least ten times. V and J are TRBV5-1 and TRBJ1-5; D unresolved. Between the trimmed V and J ends, which lost 4 bases and 2 bases, there was a span of 7 bases. Germline V CDR1 and CDR2: SGHRS, YFSETQ. This CDR3 has 13 amino acids. This CDR3 reads CASSQDGNQPQHF. The CDR3 bases are TGCGCCAGCAGCCAAGACGGCAATCAGCCCCAGCATTTT.

The CDR3 DNA follows: TGTGCCAGCAGTTACGAGCTGGGAGGGCGGACGAGCACTGAAGCTTTCTTT. Protein: CASSYELGGRTSTEAFF. The rearrangement links TRBV6-6 to TRBJ1-1; unclear D gene. V lost 2 bases and J lost 4, with 20 bases in between. Germline V CDR1 and CDR2: MNHNY, SVGAGI (reference sequence). The CDR3 is made up of 17 amino acids.